The T cell receptor (beta chain) described here comes from a study of OX40 agonist ivuxolimab in advanced cancers. Some clones are missing from TCRdb's copy, which holds only in-frame ones; the method was immunoSEQ multiplex PCR. The sample consists of 70,000 or so clones, 80% to 90% of them appearing once. This clone was detected a few times. The CDR3 extends over 15 amino acids. V lost 5 bases, J lost 4 bases, and 10 bases stayed unmatched. Per the germline V gene, CDR1 is ENHRY and CDR2 is SYGVKD. The J gene is TRBJ1-2, the V gene TRBV10-3; 7 positions agree with TRBD1. Sample: CD4+ or CD8+ T cells sorted from blood, taken in a trial of the OX40 agonist ivuxolimab. This receptor was taken from an adult with an advanced solid tumor such as melanoma, head and neck, liver or kidney cancer. The CDR3 protein is CAISKQGSTSYGYTF. In nucleotides, the CDR3 is TGTGCCATCAGTAAACAGGGGAGCACAAGCTATGGCTACACCTTC.